The clone carrying this TCR beta chain has just a few counts. Its antigen is currently unknown. This table comes from immunoSEQ multiplex PCR, and its TCRdb copy is limited to in-frame clones, with some not included. This sample carries nearly 30,000 clones, around four fifths of them seen once, and the ten largest clones take approximately 2.8%. The entry originates in a study of graft-versus-host responses after intestinal transplantation. The overall study: As for transplant type, recipients had multivisceral, liver-intestinal, or isolated intestinal grafts.

General study findings and limits: There were GvH clones found in recipient marrow, and some of them appeared first in ileum or blood. The presence of high graft-versus-host to host-versus-graft clonal ratios in allografts characterized patients with graft-donor T cell macrochimerism.

Grafts had their tissue processed, releasing intraepithelial and lamina propria lymphocytes. The specimen was ileum tissue, collected 98 days after intestinal transplantation. This clonotype was sampled from a human patient who received an intestinal transplant, so some T cells may come from the graft donor.

The CDR3 DNA reads TGTGCCAGCAGCGTAGGGGGTGGTTGGGGCTACGAGCAGTACTTC. As protein: CASSVGGGWGYEQYF. This chain uses TRBV9 with TRBJ2-7; D remains unclear. The germline V gene has CDR1 SGDLS and CDR2 YYNGEE. The CDR3 is 15 residues long. Trimming removed 0 bases at V and 3 bases at J, with 13 bases between.